The next 12 T cell receptor beta chains were all read from a single sample in a study of Ad26.COV2.S vaccination and SARS-CoV-2 variants. Treatment defined: about 20 received Ad26.COV2.S at low or high dose, single or two shots; 5 received placebo; per-sample allocation not given. Specimen acquisition occurred on day 63 following the initial vaccine or placebo injection. Profiled with immunoSEQ multiplex PCR; TCRdb holds only in-frame clones, not every one. The data show roughly 700,000 clones, with around 90% seen just once and roughly 1.5% held by the top ten. The sample in question was peripheral blood, obtained in a trial of Ad26.COV2.S vaccine versus placebo. The source of these receptors is a person aged 18-60 years who received the Ad26.COV2.S COVID-19 vaccine or a placebo.

This chain connects TRBV19 to TRBJ2-3; possibly TRBD2 for D (5 bases). The germline V gene has CDR1 LNHDA and CDR2 SQIVND (reference sequence). The CDR3 covers 14 residues. V was pared by 6 bases and J by 0 bases, with 10 bases between. The CDR3 loop reads CASRMGGSTDTQYF. The CDR3 DNA follows: TGTGCCAGTAGGATGGGCGGGAGCACAGATACGCAGTATTTT.

The chain employs TRBV20-1 and TRBJ2-1; 7 bases fit TRBD2. The CDR3 totals 14 residues. V shed 3 bases, J shed 6 bases, and the junction held 8 bases outside the gene matches. From germline, CDR1 is DFQATT and CDR2 SNEGSKA (reference sequence). CDR3: CSASFGRGINEQFF. Written as DNA, the CDR3 is TGCAGTGCTAGTTTCGGGCGGGGGATCAATGAGCAGTTCTTC.

The chain links TRBV12-3 or TRBV12-4 to TRBJ1-4, with D hard to call. V lost 5 bases to trimming and J lost 4 bases, with 8 bases between them. The CDR3 consists of 13 residues. The CDR3 sequence: CASSGSVNEKLFF. The CDR3 nucleotides read TGTGCCAGCAGTGGGAGTGTTAATGAAAAACTGTTTTTT.

DNA of the CDR3: TGCAGCGTGTCCGGGACAGGTGGAGGGGAGACCCAGTACTTC. Its translation is CSVSGTGGGETQYF. This chain links TRBV29-1 with TRBJ2-5, with 8 bases that match TRBD1. The length of the CDR3 is 14 residues. Germline loops: CDR1 SQVTM, CDR2 ANQGSEA. The trim removed 6 bases at V and 5 bases at J, leaving 11 bases unmatched. Drawing the rest from reference TRBV29-1 and TRBJ2-5, the complete variable domain is SAVISQKPSRDICQRGTSLTIQCQVDSQVTMMFWYRQQPGQSLTLIATANQGSEATYESGFVIDKFPISRPNLTFSTLTVSNMSPEDSSIYLCSVSGTGGGETQYFGPGTRLLVL.

The V call is TRBV6-4, the J call TRBJ1-5; D is unresolved. The V end was cut by 3 bases, the J end by 7 bases, with 10 bases between. The CDR3 has 13 amino acids. The germline V gene has CDR1 MRHNA and CDR2 SNTAGT. This CDR3 reads CASSEGDGQPQHF. CDR3 in DNA: TGTGCCAGCAGTGAAGGTGACGGACAGCCCCAGCATTTT.

This chain connects TRBV4-3 to TRBJ2-1, with 9 bases that match TRBD2. The CDR3 is 15 amino acids. V trimming: 2 bases; J trimming: 5 bases; junction bases outside the gene matches: 4. Germline CDR1 is LGHNA and CDR2 is YSLEER. The CDR3 sequence: CASSQSQRGDNEQFF. The DNA for the CDR3 is TGCGCCAGCAGCCAAAGTCAGCGGGGGGACAATGAGCAGTTCTTC.

This chain joins TRBV10-3 and TRBJ2-3; 10 bases match TRBD2. Germline CDR1 and CDR2: ENHRY and SYGVKD. V dropped 7 bases and J dropped 6; count of bases not matched to a gene: 4. This CDR3 has 13 amino acids. The CDR3 sequence: CAITAGGPDTQYF. DNA of the CDR3: TGTGCCATCACAGCGGGAGGGCCGGATACGCAGTATTTT.

The J gene is TRBJ1-6, the V gene TRBV5-4, with D maybe TRBD1 (5 bases). Germline CDR1 is SGHNT and CDR2 is YYREEE (reference sequence). V lost 4 bases and J 9 bases, leaving 17 bases between the germline ends. This CDR3 is built from 15 residues. CDR3 sequence: CASSPPQGDSSPLHF. CDR3 sequence (DNA): TGTGCCAGCAGCCCCCCCCAGGGAGACAGTTCACCCCTCCACTTT. Full variable domain (outside the CDR3, taken from reference TRBV5-4 and TRBJ1-6): ETGVTQSPTHLIKTRGQQVTLRCSSQSGHNTVSWYQQALGQGPQFIFQYYREEENGRGNFPPRFSGLQFPNYSSELNVNALELDDSALYLCASSPPQGDSSPLHFGNGTRLTVT.

Regarding this clone: The sample has other DNA sequences that encode this CDR3 too. The chain joins TRBV6-5 to TRBJ2-7; the D gene is possibly TRBD1 (7 bases). This CDR3 has 15 amino acids. Trimming took 0 bases from V and 2 from J, leaving 11 bases between them. Per germline, CDR1 MNHEY and CDR2 SVGAGI. The chain's CDR3 is CASSYSGGQTYEQYF. Here the CDR3 DNA reads TGTGCCAGCAGTTACTCGGGGGGACAGACCTACGAGCAGTACTTC.

CDR3 residues: CASSVMRAYGYTF. The CDR3 bases are TGTGCCAGCAGCGTAATGAGGGCCTATGGCTACACCTTC. The chain carries TRBV11-2 and TRBJ1-2; D uncertain. This CDR3 has 13 residues. Trimming shortened V by 5 bases and J by 4 bases, and 11 bases separated the two germline ends. Per the germline V gene, CDR1 is SGHAT and CDR2 is FQNNGV.

The V gene is TRBV29-1, the J gene TRBJ1-1; no clear D gene. Germline V CDR1 and CDR2: SQVTM, ANQGSEA. V was clipped by 2 bases and J by 1 base, with 5 bases between them. The CDR3 is made up of 12 amino acids. For the CDR3, the DNA is TGCAGCGTTGAAAAGACGAACACTGAAGCTTTCTTT. Protein sequence: CSVEKTNTEAFF.

The chain links TRBV11-2 to TRBJ2-5; D remains unclear. CDR3 length: 11 residues. V was shortened by 6 bases and J by 7 bases, with 9 bases between the two germline ends. Germline V lookup: CDR1 SGHAT, CDR2 FQNNGV. The CDR3 coding sequence is TGTGCCAGCAGTCCCTCTACGACCCAGTACTTC. This translates into CASSPSTTQYF. Together with reference TRBV11-2 and TRBJ2-5, the CDR3 gives the full variable domain: EAGVAQSPRYKIIEKRQSVAFWCNPISGHATLYWYQQILGQGPKLLIQFQNNGVVDDSQLPKDRFSAERLKGVDSTLKIQPAKLEDSAVYLCASSPSTTQYFGPGTRLLVL.